The rows below give T cell receptor beta chains drawn from one sample of a study of Graves' ophthalmopathy and Graves' hyperthyroidism. Each CDR3 protein gets one entry after TCRdb re-called the multiplex PCR reads with MiXCR. The top ten hold around 7% of the sample, which has approximately 410,000 distinct CDR3 sequences, 15% seen once. Sequenced: peripheral blood. These receptors were obtained from a woman between 18 and 29 years old with stable Graves' hyperthyroidism. Each CDR3 is given without its conserved first and last residue.

j_call,v_call,cdr3_aa
TRBJ1-2,TRBV20-1,SARDLGRGVYGYT
TRBJ1-5,TRBV6-5,ASSYSSRGNNQPQH
TRBJ2-5,TRBV7-8,ASSRGLTQETQY
TRBJ2-5,TRBV7-9,ASSLEHHEETQY
TRBJ1-2,TRBV24-1,ATSDGQSIYT
TRBJ1-2,TRBV12-3/TRBV12-4,ASSLAAGRGFYGYT
TRBJ1-5,TRBV10-3,AISSGTEASNQPQH
TRBJ1-1,TRBV6-1,ASRDPSRGMNTEAF
TRBJ2-7,TRBV12-3/TRBV12-4,ASSTTSGREYEQY
TRBJ1-3,TRBV3-1,ASSQGTPGNTIY
TRBJ2-4,TRBV24-1,ATSDARGAKNIQY
TRBJ1-1,TRBV6-4,ASSPIRDTLTRTEAF
TRBJ2-7,TRBV20-1,SARRGGPYEQY
TRBJ1-2,TRBV12-3/TRBV12-4,ASSLGGQGHYGYT
TRBJ2-5,TRBV12-3/TRBV12-4,ASSGARAVVGMRETQY
TRBJ1-2,TRBV7-2,ASSFTLYGYT
TRBJ2-2,TRBV6-5,ASSYSGPVNTGELF
TRBJ1-1,TRBV4-1,ASSPGQRIMNTEAF
TRBJ1-1,TRBV12-3/TRBV12-4,ASSNRLVAF
TRBJ2-2,TRBV6-5,ASSPGLRGVGELF
TRBJ2-7,TRBV14,ASSQEMGIYEQY
TRBJ1-2,TRBV12-3/TRBV12-4,ASSILQGVDGYT
TRBJ2-7,TRBV12-3/TRBV12-4,ASSPGLEPGHEQY
TRBJ1-1,TRBV2,ANRRGTEAF
TRBJ1-5,TRBV12-3/TRBV12-4,ASRTGVSNQPQH
TRBJ2-2,TRBV28,ASTRWRQLLNTGELF
TRBJ2-7,TRBV4-2,ASSRSFTSSGLSYEQY
TRBJ1-5,TRBV30,AWSMTGGLQPQH
TRBJ2-4,TRBV2,ASSFVWAKNIQY
TRBJ1-1,TRBV15,ATGREFDTEAF
TRBJ1-2,TRBV12-3/TRBV12-4,ASSLGTSNYGYT
TRBJ2-7,TRBV2,ASRLAGAGYEQY